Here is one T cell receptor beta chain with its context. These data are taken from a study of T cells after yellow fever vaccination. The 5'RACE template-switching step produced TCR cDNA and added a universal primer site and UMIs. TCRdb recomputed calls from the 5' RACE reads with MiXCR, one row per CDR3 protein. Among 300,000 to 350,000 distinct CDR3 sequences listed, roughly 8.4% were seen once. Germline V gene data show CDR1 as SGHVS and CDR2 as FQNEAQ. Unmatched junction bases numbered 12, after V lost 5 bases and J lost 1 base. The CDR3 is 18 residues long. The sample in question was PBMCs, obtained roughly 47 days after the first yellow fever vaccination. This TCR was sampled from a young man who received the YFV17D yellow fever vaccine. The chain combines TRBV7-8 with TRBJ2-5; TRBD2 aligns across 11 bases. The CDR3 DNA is TGTGCCAGCAGCCGAAGACCGATAGCGGGGGGGAGCCAAGAGACCCAGTACTTC. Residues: CASSRRPIAGGSQETQYF.